Listed here are 28 T cell receptor beta chains from one sample, sequenced in a study of monozygotic twins with inflammatory bowel disease. TCRdb reanalyzed the 5' RACE reads and collapses them to one entry per CDR3 protein, without DNA. The sample data list 95,000 to 110,000 distinct CDR3 sequences. The specimen sequenced was blood. These receptor sequences come from a human donor with ulcerative colitis or Crohn's disease, or a healthy co-twin of an affected twin (not recorded which).

The chain joins TRBV6-4 to TRBJ2-1; TCRdb proposes TRBD2, but this gene call is untestable without DNA. Germline V gene data show CDR1 as MRHNA and CDR2 as SNTAGT. The length of the CDR3 is 15 residues. CDR3 region: CASSDSSGSYNEQFF.

The rearrangement links TRBV4-3 to TRBJ1-2; the TRBD1 assignment by TCRdb is unverifiable without DNA. Per the germline V gene, CDR1 is LGHNA and CDR2 is YSLEER. The CDR3 consists of 14 residues. The CDR3 here is CASSQDQGNYGYTF.

The J gene is TRBJ2-3, the V gene TRBV3-1; TCRdb indicates TRBD1, and absent DNA this call remains unverified. This CDR3 region has 16 residues. Germline values: CDR1 LGHDT, CDR2 YNNKEL (reference sequence). CDR3: CASSRNGGGRPDTQYF.

The chain has TRBV30 and TRBJ2-2; without DNA, the TCRdb call of TRBD1 cannot be checked. Germline V gives CDR1 GTSNPN, CDR2 SVGIG (reference sequence). The CDR3 has 14 amino acids. CDR3 sequence reads: CAWSFMAGAGELFF.

The chain couples TRBV6-2 or TRBV6-3 to TRBJ2-3; TCRdb gives TRBD1 as the D gene, but with no DNA this cannot be confirmed. The CDR3 is 14 amino acids. Germline V gene sequence: CDR1 MNHEY, CDR2 SVGEGT. The CDR3 loop reads CASSHRWEPDTQYF.

V usage is TRBV5-1 and J usage is TRBJ1-1. Germline CDR1 reads SGHRS; CDR2 reads YFSETQ. The CDR3 spans 12 residues. CDR3 region: CASSLKGFRAFF.

The chain employs TRBV3-1 and TRBJ2-3; with no DNA, the TCRdb D assignment of TRBD2 cannot be verified. Germline V CDR1 and CDR2: LGHDT, YNNKEL (reference sequence). The CDR3 covers 17 residues. Here the CDR3 reads CASSQRSTSGGTDTQYF.

This sequence joins TRBV20-1 and TRBJ2-7. Germline V gene data show CDR1 as DFQATT and CDR2 as SNEGSKA (reference sequence). This CDR3 comprises 12 residues. CDR3 amino acids: CSAEGVGYEQYF.

The V and J genes are TRBV7-2 and TRBJ1-4. The V gene's germline CDR1 is SGHTA and CDR2 FQGNSA. There are 16 residues in the CDR3. This CDR3 reads CASSPDFGLSNEKLFF.

The J gene is TRBJ2-1, the V gene TRBV24-1; TCRdb selects TRBD1, and the lack of DNA leaves this call unchecked. CDR1 KGHDR and CDR2 SFDVKD come from the germline V gene. The length of the CDR3 is 13 residues. The chain's CDR3 is CATRRQGANEQFF.

The chain uses TRBV7-2 and TRBJ1-5; TCRdb outputs TRBD1, but without DNA this stays unchecked. CDR3 size: 13 residues. Germline values: CDR1 SGHTA, CDR2 FQGNSA. This CDR3 is CASSYKTDQPQHF.

The chain links TRBV12-3 or TRBV12-4 to TRBJ1-4; TCRdb picks TRBD1, but there is no DNA to check that call. The CDR3 loop spans 15 amino acids. The CDR3 sequence: CASAAGPGTNEKLFF.

This rearrangement joins TRBV20-1 to TRBJ2-2; TCRdb outputs TRBD2, but without DNA this stays unchecked. This CDR3 region has 16 residues. Germline V CDR1 and CDR2: DFQATT, SNEGSKA (reference sequence). The CDR3 sequence: CSAGLAGRVDTGELFF.

The CDR3 sequence is CAYYEGQGRGEGNQPQHF. The V gene is TRBV30, the J gene TRBJ1-5; TCRdb returns TRBD1, unconfirmable since there is no DNA. This CDR3 comprises 18 residues. CDR1 and CDR2 (germline): GTSNPN, SVGIG (reference sequence).

The chain joins TRBV6-5 to TRBJ2-3; the TCRdb call, TRBD2, lacks DNA for checking. Germline values: CDR1 MNHEY, CDR2 SVGAGI. The CDR3 totals 18 residues. This CDR3 is CASSYTGLAGGPPDTQYF.

This rearrangement joins TRBV4-3 to TRBJ1-2. Germline values: CDR1 LGHNA, CDR2 YSLEER. CDR3 length: 14 amino acids. The CDR3 reads CASSQDLGQGGYTF.

The gene calls are TRBV24-1 and TRBJ2-5; TCRdb names TRBD2, which stays unverified in the absence of DNA. Germline loops: CDR1 KGHDR, CDR2 SFDVKD. The CDR3 spans 14 residues. The chain's CDR3 is CATSEGGRKETQYF.

The chain couples TRBV20-1 to TRBJ2-7; TCRdb selects TRBD1, and the lack of DNA leaves this call unchecked. Germline CDR1 is DFQATT and CDR2 is SNEGSKA (reference sequence). This CDR3 is built from 13 residues. The CDR3 spells CIARGTGGYEQYF.

V gene TRBV30 combines with J gene TRBJ1-5. From germline, CDR1 is GTSNPN and CDR2 SVGIG (reference sequence). CDR3 length: 13 amino acids. The CDR3 sequence: CAWSSSAGLPQHF. The full variable domain, with the rest looked up from reference TRBV30 and TRBJ1-5, is SQTIHQWPATLVQPVGSPLSLECTVEGTSNPNLYWYRQAAGRGLQLLFYSVGIGQISSEVPQNLSASRPQDRQFILSSKKLLLSDSGFYLCAWSSSAGLPQHFGDGTRLSIL.

V gene TRBV7-2 combines with J gene TRBJ2-5; no DNA is available, so the TRBD1 call from TCRdb remains unchecked. CDR1 SGHTA and CDR2 FQGNSA come from the germline V gene. This CDR3 comprises 13 residues. CDR3 in amino acids: CASTGQLQETQYF.

The chain employs TRBV20-1 and TRBJ2-7; lacking DNA, the TRBD2 call made by TCRdb goes unchecked. Germline V lookup: CDR1 DFQATT, CDR2 SNEGSKA (reference sequence). The CDR3 has 14 amino acids. CDR3 protein: CSEQGVLKPYEQYF.

The genes are TRBV7-2 and TRBJ1-2. Germline lookup yields CDR1 SGHTA and CDR2 FQGNSA. This CDR3 has 14 residues. The CDR3 sequence is CASSLDNGPYGYTF. Full variable domain (missing parts from reference TRBV7-2 and TRBJ1-2): GAGVSQSPSNKVTEKGKDVELRCDPISGHTALYWYRQSLGQGLEFLIYFQGNSAPDKSGLPSDRFSAERTGGSVSTLTIQRTQQEDSAVYLCASSLDNGPYGYTFGSGTRLTVV.

The rearrangement joins TRBV4-2 to TRBJ2-3. The CDR3 is made up of 13 amino acids. Germline loops: CDR1 LGHNA, CDR2 YNFKEQ. CDR3 loop: CASSQAGADTQYF.

CDR3 sequence reads: CASSFTGSDTQYF. The chain is built from TRBV7-8 and TRBJ2-3; TCRdb calls TRBD1, which cannot be checked without DNA. Germline CDR1 is SGHVS and CDR2 is FQNEAQ. The CDR3 runs to 13 residues.

The CDR3 spells CSVEKSVETQYF. This rearrangement joins TRBV29-1 to TRBJ2-5. The CDR3 consists of 12 residues. Germline values: CDR1 SQVTM, CDR2 ANQGSEA.

J is TRBJ2-7 and V is TRBV27; TCRdb's D gene call, TRBD1, goes unchecked for lack of DNA. Germline CDR1 and CDR2: MNHEY and SMNVEV (reference sequence). The CDR3 consists of 13 residues. CDR3 loop: CASSPGGGYEQYF.

This sequence joins TRBV6-6 and TRBJ2-1; TCRdb's assignment of TRBD2 cannot be checked, as there is no DNA. This CDR3 is built from 14 residues. CDR1 MNHNY and CDR2 SVGAGI come from the germline V gene (reference sequence). CDR3: CASNAGGVYNEQFF.

J is TRBJ2-1 and V is TRBV12-3 or TRBV12-4; TCRdb selects TRBD1, and the lack of DNA leaves this call unchecked. The CDR3 runs to 14 residues. The CDR3 sequence is CASRLAGGGNEQFF.